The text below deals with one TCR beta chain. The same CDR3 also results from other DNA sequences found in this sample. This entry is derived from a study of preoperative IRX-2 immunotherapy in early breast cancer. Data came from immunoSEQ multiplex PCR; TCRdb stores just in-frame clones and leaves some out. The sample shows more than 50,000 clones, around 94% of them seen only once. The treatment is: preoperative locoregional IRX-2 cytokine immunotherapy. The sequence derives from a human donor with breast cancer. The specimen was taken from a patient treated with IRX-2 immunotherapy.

CDR3 residues: CASSPQETQYF. In DNA form, the CDR3 reads TGTGCCAGCTCACCCCAAGAGACCCAGTACTTC. The chain has TRBV18 and TRBJ2-5; D is undetermined. V was shortened by 3 bases and J by 1 base, with 0 bases between the two germline ends. The germline V gene encodes CDR1 KGHSH and CDR2 LQKENI. The CDR3 has 11 residues. Combining the CDR3 with reference TRBV18 and TRBJ2-5 gives the whole variable domain NAGVMQNPRHLVRRRGQEARLRCSPMKGHSHVYWYRQLPEEGLKFMVYLQKENIIDESGMPKERFSAEFPKEGPSILRIQQVVRGDSAAYFCASSPQETQYFGPGTRLLVL.